These T cell receptor beta chains were read from a single sample in a study of blood T cell repertoires in COVID-19. The protocol was immunoSEQ multiplex PCR, while the TCRdb copy is restricted to in-frame clones and leaves out a portion. Of 200,000 to 250,000 clones listed, around four fifths are singletons. The sample comprised peripheral blood. These TCRs come from a man aged 30 to 39 with active or convalescent COVID-19. The CDR3 runs from the conserved cysteine through the conserved F or W. The D gene is left open where the match is weak. Some rows mark clone size as missing; the rest say once, few, many or name a class of expanded clone.

V	size	J	D	CDR3	DNA
TRBV6-5	-	TRBJ1-2	-	CASSYTGQGSGYTF	TGTGCCAGCAGTTACACAGGGCAGGGGAGCGGCTACACCTTC
TRBV4-3	-	TRBJ1-2	-	CASSQVALWGGYTF	TGCGCCAGCAGCCAGGTTGCCCTGTGGGGCGGCTACACCTTC
TRBV5-3	few	TRBJ1-4	-	CARSLVDWRDVGEKLFF	TGTGCCAGAAGCTTGGTTGATTGGAGGGACGTGGGGGAAAAACTGTTTTTT
TRBV9	-	TRBJ2-7	TRBD1	CASSVGQGAHEQYF	TGTGCCAGCAGCGTAGGACAGGGGGCCCACGAGCAGTACTTC
TRBV7-2	-	TRBJ2-7	TRBD1	CASSPPGTGAYEQYF	TGTGCCAGCAGCCCGCCCGGGACAGGGGCGTACGAGCAGTACTTC
TRBV28	-	TRBJ1-2	TRBD1	CASSTGTGLRNYGYTF	TGTGCCAGCAGTACCGGGACAGGCCTTCGTAACTATGGCTACACCTTC
TRBV4-3	-	TRBJ2-3	TRBD1	CASSQDRDRSTDTQYF	TGCGCCAGCAGCCAAGACCGGGACAGGAGCACAGATACGCAGTATTTT
TRBV19	-	TRBJ1-1	-	CASSISGQMNTEAFF	TGTGCCAGTAGTATCTCAGGACAGATGAACACTGAAGCTTTCTTT
TRBV28	-	TRBJ2-5	-	CASSLFGTPRLETQYF	TGTGCCAGCAGCTTATTCGGGACACCAAGGCTGGAGACCCAGTACTTC
TRBV28	-	TRBJ1-2	TRBD1	CASSPAGTGGYGYTF	TGTGCCAGCAGCCCTGCCGGGACAGGGGGGTATGGCTACACCTTC
TRBV6-1	once	TRBJ1-4	-	CASSEVSRVAKEKLFF	TGTGCCAGCAGTGAAGTGAGCAGGGTGGCCAAGGAAAAACTGTTTTTT
TRBV3-1/TRBV3-2	-	TRBJ2-1	-	CASSQESLVYNEQFF	TGTGCCAGCAGCCAAGAGTCCCTTGTGTACAATGAGCAGTTCTTC
TRBV4-2	-	TRBJ1-6	TRBD1	CASSPEIVTGSRSPLHF	TGTGCCAGCAGCCCGGAGATTGTGACAGGGAGTAGGTCACCCCTCCACTTT
TRBV19	-	TRBJ2-2	TRBD1	CASLSGQATNTGELFF	TGTGCCAGCCTGTCGGGACAGGCGACGAACACCGGGGAGCTGTTTTTT
TRBV5-1	-	TRBJ1-1	-	CASSTTRRGTEAFF	TGCGCCAGCAGCACCACACGACGGGGCACTGAAGCTTTCTTT
TRBV15	-	TRBJ2-1	-	CATSRDWGEGNEQFF	TGTGCCACCAGCAGAGATTGGGGGGAAGGCAATGAGCAGTTCTTC
TRBV18	-	TRBJ2-5	TRBD1	CASSTGPNRVETQYF	TGTGCCAGCTCGACAGGGCCGAATAGGGTTGAGACCCAGTACTTC
TRBV11-2	-	TRBJ1-6	-	CASSLVGRDNSPLHF	TGTGCCAGCAGCTTAGTAGGCAGGGACAATTCGCCCCTCCACTTT
TRBV28	-	TRBJ2-7	TRBD2	CASSGTGLLYEQYF	TGTGCCAGCAGTGGTACGGGACTACTCTACGAGCAGTACTTC
TRBV27	-	TRBJ2-7	TRBD1	CASSLTGGLSYEQYF	TGTGCCAGCAGCTTAACAGGGGGGCTGTCCTACGAGCAGTACTTC
TRBV7-9	-	TRBJ2-7	TRBD2	CASSLLLAGVGEQYF	TGTGCCAGCAGCTTATTACTAGCGGGAGTGGGGGAGCAGTACTTC
TRBV10-3	-	TRBJ2-2	TRBD1	CAISESPGGNTGELFF	TGTGCCATCAGTGAGTCGCCAGGGGGGAACACCGGGGAGCTGTTTTTT
TRBV5-8	-	TRBJ1-5	-	CASSLVGGEPQHF	TGTGCCAGCAGCTTGGTGGGGGGGGAGCCCCAGCATTTT
TRBV30	-	TRBJ1-1	-	CAWSVQVNTEAFF	TGTGCCTGGAGTGTACAGGTGAACACTGAAGCTTTCTTT
TRBV14	-	TRBJ1-2	-	CASSPLTGWNYGYTF	TGTGCCAGCAGCCCTCTGACAGGTTGGAACTATGGCTACACCTTC
TRBV6-1	few	TRBJ2-7	-	CASSEALEQYF	TGTGCCAGCAGTGAAGCCCTAGAGCAGTACTTC
TRBV24-1	-	TRBJ2-3	-	CATSDLQVFPDTQYF	TGTGCCACCAGTGATTTACAGGTTTTCCCAGATACGCAGTATTTT
TRBV7-9	-	TRBJ1-2	-	CASSLAITGNGYTF	TGTGCCAGCAGCTTAGCGATCACAGGGAATGGCTACACCTTC
TRBV20-1	-	TRBJ2-7	-	CSSTGTYEQYF	TGCAGCTCGACTGGAACCTACGAGCAGTACTTC
TRBV11-2	-	TRBJ1-6	-	CASSRDYNSPLHF	TGTGCCAGCAGCCGGGACTATAATTCACCCCTCCACTTT
TRBV6-5	-	TRBJ1-1	TRBD1	CAGRTGSNTEAFF	TGTGCCGGCCGGACAGGGTCGAACACTGAAGCTTTCTTT
TRBV25-1	-	TRBJ2-5	TRBD2	CASSEGTSKETQYF	TGTGCCAGCAGTGAAGGGACTAGTAAAGAGACCCAGTACTTC
TRBV11-2	-	TRBJ2-1	TRBD2	CASRTSGTSSEEQFF	TGTGCCAGCAGGACGTCCGGGACTAGCAGCGAGGAGCAGTTCTTC
TRBV9	-	TRBJ2-6	-	CASSRSLSGANVLTF	TGTGCCAGCAGCAGGAGCCTCTCTGGGGCCAACGTCCTGACTTTC
TRBV18	-	TRBJ1-5	TRBD1	CASSKYGTGESQPQHF	TGTGCCAGCTCAAAGTACGGGACAGGGGAAAGTCAGCCCCAGCATTTT
TRBV27	once	TRBJ2-7	-	CASSLYRVDIYEQYF	TGTGCCAGCAGTTTATACAGGGTAGACATCTACGAGCAGTACTTC
TRBV7-9	-	TRBJ1-5	-	CASSQGGIRQPQHF	TGTGCCAGCAGCCAGGGAGGGATCCGACAGCCCCAGCATTTT
TRBV30	few	TRBJ2-5	TRBD2	CAWGSGREETQYF	TGTGCCTGGGGTAGCGGGAGGGAAGAGACCCAGTACTTC
TRBV30	-	TRBJ1-4	-	CAWSHAGATTNEKLFF	TGTGCCTGGAGCCACGCAGGGGCAACAACTAATGAAAAACTGTTTTTT
TRBV28	-	TRBJ2-7	-	CASSLARQGSYEQYF	TGTGCCAGCAGTTTGGCTCGGCAGGGGTCCTACGAGCAGTACTTC